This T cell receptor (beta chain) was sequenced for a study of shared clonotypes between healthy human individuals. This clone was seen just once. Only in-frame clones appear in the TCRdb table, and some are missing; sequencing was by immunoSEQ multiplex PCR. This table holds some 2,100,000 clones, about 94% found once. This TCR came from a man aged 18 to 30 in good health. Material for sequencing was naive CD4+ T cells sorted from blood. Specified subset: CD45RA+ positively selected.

CDR3 sequence reads: CASSVGSSGNTIYF. CDR3 sequence (DNA): TGCGCCAGCTCGGTGGGGAGCTCTGGAAACACCATATATTTT. This sequence joins TRBV10-2 and TRBJ1-3, with D hard to call. Deletions cut 8 bases from V and 0 bases from J, with 11 bases between. The CDR3 has 14 amino acids. Germline lookup yields CDR1 WSHSY and CDR2 SAAADI.